The rows below give T cell receptor beta chains drawn from one sample of a study of blood T cells in healthy people across ages. MiXCR, applied by TCRdb to the 5' RACE reads, yields one record per CDR3 protein. The sample lists around 500,000 distinct CDR3 sequences; roughly 43% were seen once. The sequenced material came from blood. The receptors originated from a man of 80 years or more in good health. Both conserved end residues are part of each CDR3. The order of the fields is V gene, J gene, D gene, clone size, CDR3 protein, CDR3 DNA. The D gene is left open where the match is weak. For some rows the clone size is stated as once, few or many, or as a class when expanded; others skip it.

v_call: TRBV4-1
j_call: TRBJ2-1
d_call: NA
clone_size: NA
cdr3_aa: CASSQTGPAQSYNEQFF
cdr3_nt: TGCGCCAGCAGCCAAACGGGACCAGCACAGTCCTACAATGAGCAGTTCTTC

v_call: TRBV5-1
j_call: TRBJ2-7
d_call: NA
clone_size: NA
cdr3_aa: CASSLEVAGSYEQYF
cdr3_nt: TGCGCCAGCAGCTTGGAGGTGGCAGGGAGCTACGAGCAGTACTTC

v_call: TRBV6-5
j_call: TRBJ2-5
d_call: NA
clone_size: many
cdr3_aa: CASTRGSREEETQYF
cdr3_nt: TGTGCCAGCACCCGGGGGTCTAGAGAGGAAGAGACCCAGTACTTC

v_call: TRBV24-1
j_call: TRBJ2-3
d_call: TRBD2
clone_size: few
cdr3_aa: CATSPERGGPDTQYF
cdr3_nt: TGTGCCACCAGTCCGGAGCGGGGGGGCCCAGATACGCAGTATTTT

v_call: TRBV20-1
j_call: TRBJ2-1
d_call: TRBD2
clone_size: NA
cdr3_aa: CSARLAGGGVQFF
cdr3_nt: TGCAGTGCAAGACTAGCGGGAGGAGGAGTGCAGTTCTTC

v_call: TRBV20-1
j_call: TRBJ1-5
d_call: NA
clone_size: few
cdr3_aa: CSARGRGSGNQPQHF
cdr3_nt: TGCAGTGCTAGAGGTCGGGGGAGTGGCAATCAGCCCCAGCATTTT

v_call: TRBV27
j_call: TRBJ2-5
d_call: TRBD2
clone_size: few
cdr3_aa: CASAIGSGNTQYF
cdr3_nt: TGTGCCAGCGCGATTGGTAGCGGGAACACCCAGTACTTC

v_call: TRBV7-8
j_call: TRBJ2-7
d_call: TRBD1
clone_size: NA
cdr3_aa: CASSRGQPAYEQYF
cdr3_nt: TGTGCCAGCAGCCGGGGACAGCCAGCCTACGAGCAGTACTTC

v_call: TRBV29-1
j_call: TRBJ2-5
d_call: TRBD2
clone_size: NA
cdr3_aa: CSTTGGEETQYF
cdr3_nt: TGCAGCACAACGGGGGGGGAAGAGACCCAGTACTTC

v_call: TRBV20-1
j_call: TRBJ2-7
d_call: TRBD2
clone_size: NA
cdr3_aa: CSASVAGGFTVDEQYF
cdr3_nt: TGCAGTGCTAGCGTAGCGGGAGGGTTTACGGTTGACGAGCAGTACTTC

v_call: TRBV20-1
j_call: TRBJ1-2
d_call: TRBD1
clone_size: few
cdr3_aa: CSAAGGSGYGYTF
cdr3_nt: TGCAGTGCCGCAGGGGGCTCTGGCTATGGCTACACCTTC

v_call: TRBV7-2
j_call: TRBJ2-3
d_call: TRBD2
clone_size: few
cdr3_aa: CASSLTPGGGDTQYF
cdr3_nt: TGTGCCAGCAGCTTAACCCCCGGGGGGGGAGATACGCAGTATTTT

v_call: TRBV20-1
j_call: TRBJ2-7
d_call: NA
clone_size: few
cdr3_aa: CSAQSPLARDHEQYF
cdr3_nt: TGCAGTGCCCAATCCCCTCTGGCCAGGGACCACGAGCAGTACTTC